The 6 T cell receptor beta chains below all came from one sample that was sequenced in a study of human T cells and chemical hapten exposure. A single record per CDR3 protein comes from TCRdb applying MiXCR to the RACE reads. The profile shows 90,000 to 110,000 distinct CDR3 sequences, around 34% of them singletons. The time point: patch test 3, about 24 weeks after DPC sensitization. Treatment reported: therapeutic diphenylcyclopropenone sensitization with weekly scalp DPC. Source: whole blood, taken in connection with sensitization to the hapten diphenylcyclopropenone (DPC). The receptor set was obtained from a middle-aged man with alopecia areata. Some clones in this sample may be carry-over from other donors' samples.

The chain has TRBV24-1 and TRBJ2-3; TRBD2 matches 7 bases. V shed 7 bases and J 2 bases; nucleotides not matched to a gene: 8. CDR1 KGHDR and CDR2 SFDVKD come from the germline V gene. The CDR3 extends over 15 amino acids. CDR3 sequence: CATRSASGPTDTQYF. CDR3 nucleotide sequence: TGTGCCACCAGATCCGCTAGCGGACCCACAGATACGCAGTATTTT.

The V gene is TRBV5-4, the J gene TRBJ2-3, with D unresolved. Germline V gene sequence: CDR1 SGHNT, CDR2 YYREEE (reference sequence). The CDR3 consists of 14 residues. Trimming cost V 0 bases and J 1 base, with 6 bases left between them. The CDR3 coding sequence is TGTGCCAGCAGCTTGGTGGCTGGCACAGATACGCAGTATTTT. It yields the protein CASSLVAGTDTQYF.

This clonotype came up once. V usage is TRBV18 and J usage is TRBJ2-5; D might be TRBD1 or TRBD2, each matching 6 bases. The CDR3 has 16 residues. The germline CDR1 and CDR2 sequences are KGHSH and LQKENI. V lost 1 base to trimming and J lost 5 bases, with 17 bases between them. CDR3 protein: CASSPLDSPGGETQYF. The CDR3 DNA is TGTGCCAGCTCACCACTGGACTCTCCCGGGGGCGAGACCCAGTACTTC.

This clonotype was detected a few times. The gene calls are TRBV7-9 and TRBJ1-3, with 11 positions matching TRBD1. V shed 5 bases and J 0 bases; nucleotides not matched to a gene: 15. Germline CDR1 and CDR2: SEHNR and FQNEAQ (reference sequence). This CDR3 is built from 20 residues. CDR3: CASSHGRTGGQGSSGNTIYF. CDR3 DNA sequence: TGTGCCAGCAGCCACGGTAGGACAGGGGGCCAAGGAAGCTCTGGAAACACCATATATTTT.

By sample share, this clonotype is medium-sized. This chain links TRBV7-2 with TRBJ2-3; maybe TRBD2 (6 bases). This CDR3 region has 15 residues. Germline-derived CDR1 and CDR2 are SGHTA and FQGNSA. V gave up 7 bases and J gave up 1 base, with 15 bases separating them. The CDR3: CASTVGQRGTDTQYF. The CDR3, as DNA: TGTGCCAGCACCGTGGGGCAGCGGGGCACAGATACGCAGTATTTT. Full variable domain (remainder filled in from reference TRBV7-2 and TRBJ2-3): GAGVSQSPSNKVTEKGKDVELRCDPISGHTALYWYRQSLGQGLEFLIYFQGNSAPDKSGLPSDRFSAERTGGSVSTLTIQRTQQEDSAVYLCASTVGQRGTDTQYFGPGTRLTVL.

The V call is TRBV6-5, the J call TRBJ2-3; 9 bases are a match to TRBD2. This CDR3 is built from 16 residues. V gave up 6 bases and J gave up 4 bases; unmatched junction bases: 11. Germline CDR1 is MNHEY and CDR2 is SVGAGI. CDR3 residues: CASRLGRGGRADTQYF. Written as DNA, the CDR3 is TGTGCCAGCAGGCTGGGCCGTGGCGGGAGGGCAGATACGCAGTATTTT.